Below, 25 T cell receptor beta chains from the same sample are listed, as sequenced in a study of T cell responses to AZD1222 COVID-19 vaccine. The repertoire was sequenced with immunoSEQ multiplex PCR; TCRdb's copy has only in-frame clones and lacks some. Of 120,000 to 150,000 clones listed, nearly 90% were seen once; the top ten hold under 5.5%. Sequenced material: peripheral blood, taken 28 days after the second dose of the MenACWY control vaccine. These receptors all stem from an adult who received the MenACWY meningococcal vaccine as a control.

The V gene is TRBV23-1, the J gene TRBJ2-7; TRBD1 matches 8 bases. TRBV23-1 is labeled an ORF, and its function is uncertain. After removal of 6 bases from V and 0 bases from J, the junction contained 10 bases not matched to a gene. This CDR3 has 16 residues. The DNA of the CDR3 is TGCGCCAGCAGGAGAACCCGGGACAGGCGCTCCTACGAGCAGTACTTC. The encoded protein is CASRRTRDRRSYEQYF.

J is TRBJ2-7 and V is TRBV6-2 or TRBV6-3, with 11 bases fitting TRBD2. Germline CDR1 is MNHEY and CDR2 is SVGEGT. V shed 5 bases, J shed 7 bases, and the junction held 7 bases outside the gene matches. This CDR3 comprises 14 residues. CDR3 sequence: CASSILAGGLEQYF. CDR3 DNA: TGTGCCAGCAGTATCTTAGCGGGGGGGCTTGAGCAGTACTTC.

The chain recombines TRBV30 with TRBJ1-3, with a weak D call TRBD1 (5 bases). There are 15 residues in the CDR3. In germline, CDR1 is GTSNPN, CDR2 SVGIG (reference sequence). V was clipped by 1 base and J by 0 bases, with 10 bases between them. This CDR3 is CAWSAGYTSGNTIYF. In nucleotides, the CDR3 is TGTGCCTGGAGTGCAGGGTACACCTCTGGAAACACCATATATTTT.

The chain recombines TRBV6-5 with TRBJ2-7, with D possibly being TRBD1 (6 bases). Trimming cost V 4 bases and J 4 bases, with 8 bases left between them. From germline, CDR1 is MNHEY and CDR2 SVGAGI. This CDR3 contains 12 residues. CDR3: CASSSDRYEQYF. As DNA, the CDR3 is TGTGCCAGCAGTTCCGACAGGTACGAGCAGTACTTC.

The V gene is TRBV7-2, the J gene TRBJ1-6, with 11 bases that match TRBD1. The V gene's germline CDR1 is SGHTA and CDR2 FQGNSA. The junction had 11 bases not matched to a gene; V was cut back by 5 bases and J by 8 bases. CDR3 length: 17 amino acids. The CDR3, as DNA: TGTGCCAGCAGCACCCGGACAGGGGGCGATTTGCATTCACCCCTCCACTTT. This translates into CASSTRTGGDLHSPLHF. The full variable domain, rest sourced from reference TRBV7-2 and TRBJ1-6, is GAGVSQSPSNKVTEKGKDVELRCDPISGHTALYWYRQSLGQGLEFLIYFQGNSAPDKSGLPSDRFSAERTGGSVSTLTIQRTQQEDSAVYLCASSTRTGGDLHSPLHFGNGTRLTVT.

V usage is TRBV19 and J usage is TRBJ2-5; 7 bases fit TRBD2. The CDR3 totals 14 residues. The junction had 6 bases not matched to a gene; V was cut back by 5 bases and J by 3 bases. Germline CDR1 reads LNHDA; CDR2 reads SQIVND (reference sequence). CDR3 nucleotides: TGTGCCAGTAGTCCCCAAGCGGGGAAAGAGACCCAGTACTTC. Amino acids: CASSPQAGKETQYF. Combining the CDR3 with reference TRBV19 and TRBJ2-5 gives the whole variable domain DGGITQSPKYLFRKEGQNVTLSCEQNLNHDAMYWYRQDPGQGLRLIYYSQIVNDFQKGDIAEGYSVSREKKESFPLTVTSAQKNPTAFYLCASSPQAGKETQYFGPGTRLLVL.

The chain carries TRBV7-3 and TRBJ2-2; D gene unclear. Trimming took off 5 bases at V and 6 bases at J, with 7 bases between the two ends. Germline CDR1 and CDR2: SGHTA and FQGTGA. The CDR3 runs 12 residues. The CDR3 sequence is CASSPASGELFF. The CDR3 DNA follows: TGTGCCAGCAGCCCCGCATCCGGGGAGCTGTTTTTT.

The chain couples TRBV7-6 to TRBJ2-1; 8 bases match TRBD2. This CDR3 region has 16 residues. V trimming: 2 bases; J trimming: 2 bases; junction bases outside the gene matches: 5. CDR1 and CDR2 from the germline V gene are SGHVS and FNYEAQ. The CDR3 protein is CASSLQTSDTYNEQFF. Here the CDR3 DNA reads TGTGCCAGCAGCTTACAGACTAGCGATACCTACAATGAGCAGTTCTTC.

This chain connects TRBV5-7 to TRBJ1-5; TRBD1 matches 8 bases. TRBV5-7 is known as an ORF, though its function is uncertain. The CDR3 covers 17 residues. V gave up 0 bases and J gave up 0 bases; unmatched junction bases: 5. This chain's CDR3 is CASSLGGQENSNQPQHF. The DNA of the CDR3 is TGTGCCAGCAGCTTGGGGGGACAGGAGAATAGCAATCAGCCCCAGCATTTT.

In its sample, this clone ranks as medium-sized. The chain combines TRBV2 with TRBJ1-6; 8 nucleotides match TRBD1. The V gene end was trimmed by 7 bases and the J gene end by 9 bases; junction bases not matched to a gene: 8. The CDR3 covers 14 residues. CDR1 SNHLY and CDR2 FYNNEI come from the germline V gene. CDR3 nucleotides: TGTGCCAGCAACACCGGGACAGGTATTTCACCCCTCCACTTT. Translating gives CASNTGTGISPLHF.

The V gene is TRBV18, the J gene TRBJ2-5; D remains unclear. Per germline, CDR1 KGHSH and CDR2 LQKENI. The CDR3 has 11 residues. Between the trimmed V and J ends, which lost 4 bases and 4 bases, there was a span of 4 bases. CDR3 in amino acids: CASSQIETQYF. The CDR3 region has the DNA TGTGCCAGCTCACAGATAGAGACCCAGTACTTC.

The rearrangement joins TRBV10-2 to TRBJ2-2, with unresolved D. The germline gives CDR1 WSHSY, CDR2 SAAADI. The V end lost 7 bases, the J end lost 2 bases, and 11 bases lay between the germline ends. This CDR3 has 14 residues. This CDR3 is CASIWAQNTGELFF. The DNA of the CDR3 is TGCGCCAGCATTTGGGCACAAAACACCGGGGAGCTGTTTTTT.

The rearrangement links TRBV19 to TRBJ2-7, with D perhaps matching TRBD1 or TRBD2 (5 bases each). The germline V and J ends were trimmed by 5 bases and 0 bases, with 11 bases remaining between them. Germline values: CDR1 LNHDA, CDR2 SQIVND (reference sequence). This CDR3 spans 14 amino acids. Written as DNA, the CDR3 is TGTGCCAGTAGTGGCACCGGGACCTCCTACGAGCAGTACTTC. This gives the protein CASSGTGTSYEQYF. Full variable domain (rest looked up from reference TRBV19 and TRBJ2-7): DGGITQSPKYLFRKEGQNVTLSCEQNLNHDAMYWYRQDPGQGLRLIYYSQIVNDFQKGDIAEGYSVSREKKESFPLTVTSAQKNPTAFYLCASSGTGTSYEQYFGPGTRLTVT.

A few counts support this clone. This chain joins TRBV9 and TRBJ2-3; 8 nucleotides match TRBD2. Germline loops: CDR1 SGDLS, CDR2 YYNGEE. Trimming took 0 bases from V and 4 from J; bases not matched to a gene: 10. The CDR3 contains 17 residues. Here the CDR3 DNA reads TGTGCCAGCAGCGTAGGGGTCAGCGGGAGACCTCCAGATACGCAGTATTTT. Translated, it gives CASSVGVSGRPPDTQYF.

The chain employs TRBV19 and TRBJ2-5, with TRBD1 matching 7 bases. The junction had 4 bases not matched to a gene; V was cut back by 0 bases and J by 6 bases. Germline CDR1 LNHDA, CDR2 SQIVND (reference sequence). CDR3 size: 14 residues. CDR3 in DNA: TGTGCCAGTAGTATAGATGGGACAGTGAAGACCCAGTACTTC. Translated, it gives CASSIDGTVKTQYF. Full variable domain (outside the CDR3, taken from reference TRBV19 and TRBJ2-5): DGGITQSPKYLFRKEGQNVTLSCEQNLNHDAMYWYRQDPGQGLRLIYYSQIVNDFQKGDIAEGYSVSREKKESFPLTVTSAQKNPTAFYLCASSIDGTVKTQYFGPGTRLLVL.

This rearrangement joins TRBV4-1 to TRBJ1-1; D unclear. CDR1 and CDR2 (germline): MGHRA, YSYEKL. The CDR3 runs to 15 residues. The germline V and J ends were trimmed by 3 bases and 2 bases, with 13 bases remaining between them. The CDR3 region is CASSQGKDANTEAFF. The CDR3 region has the DNA TGCGCCAGCAGCCAGGGTAAGGACGCAAACACTGAAGCTTTCTTT.

This clone occurred once. The CDR3 reads CASSPRTNTEAFF. The CDR3 bases are TGTGCCAGCTCACCAAGAACAAACACTGAAGCTTTCTTT. V and J are TRBV18 and TRBJ1-1; D remains ambiguous. Deletions cut 2 bases from V and 2 bases from J, with 6 bases between. CDR1 KGHSH and CDR2 LQKENI come from the germline V gene. CDR3 length: 13 amino acids.

V and J are TRBV29-1 and TRBJ2-7; D is perhaps TRBD2 (6 bases). The CDR3 extends over 13 amino acids. Trimming took 1 base from V and 7 from J, leaving 14 bases between them. Germline CDR1 reads SQVTM; CDR2 reads ANQGSEA. CDR3 sequence (DNA): TGCAGCGTTGAAGGTGTCCAAGCGGGTGAGCAGTACTTC. Translating gives CSVEGVQAGEQYF.

V and J are TRBV5-5 and TRBJ1-4, with D unresolved. Germline values: CDR1 SGHKS, CDR2 YYEKEE (reference sequence). V shed 5 bases and J shed 8 bases, with 16 bases lying between them. The CDR3 sequence is 14 residues long. CDR3 DNA: TGTGCCAGCAGAACCGATCCCTTGACAGAAAAACTGTTTTTT. Translation: CASRTDPLTEKLFF. Supplemented by reference TRBV5-5 and TRBJ1-4, the full variable domain reads DAGVTQSPTHLIKTRGQQVTLRCSPISGHKSVSWYQQVLGQGPQFIFQYYEKEERGRGNFPDRFSARQFPNYSSELNVNALLLGDSALYLCASRTDPLTEKLFFGSGTQLSVL.

The chain employs TRBV18 and TRBJ1-4, with D possibly being TRBD1 (5 bases). The V end lost 4 bases, the J end lost 3 bases, and 9 bases lay between the germline ends. CDR1 is KGHSH and CDR2 is LQKENI in the germline V gene. This CDR3 is built from 14 residues. CDR3 nucleotides: TGTGCCAGCTCACGAGACAGTCCTAATGAAAAACTGTTTTTT. It yields the protein CASSRDSPNEKLFF.

This clone has just one count. The chain joins TRBV28 to TRBJ1-1; no clear D. From germline, CDR1 is MDHEN and CDR2 SYDVKM. The CDR3 extends over 13 amino acids. The V gene lost 6 bases and the J gene lost 3 bases, with 11 bases spanning the gap. CDR3 coding DNA: TGTGCCAGCAGATACCCGGGCCACACTGAAGCTTTCTTT. Its protein product is CASRYPGHTEAFF.

This rearrangement joins TRBV5-1 to TRBJ2-1; no clear D gene. The CDR3 spans 14 residues. The V and J ends lost 0 bases and 4 bases respectively, with 8 bases between them. Germline V lookup: CDR1 SGHRS, CDR2 YFSETQ. In nucleotides, the CDR3 is TGCGCCAGCAGCTTGGGCCGTCAATACAATGAGCAGTTCTTC. Protein product: CASSLGRQYNEQFF.

The gene calls are TRBV11-3 and TRBJ2-7; no reliable D call. Trimming removed 2 bases at V and 2 bases at J, with 13 bases between. The V gene's germline CDR1 is SGHNT and CDR2 YENEEA. The CDR3 loop spans 15 amino acids. CDR3 sequence reads: CASSLQVRATYEQYF. The CDR3 DNA follows: TGTGCCAGCAGCTTACAAGTCAGAGCAACCTACGAGCAGTACTTC. Supplemented by reference TRBV11-3 and TRBJ2-7, the full variable domain reads EAGVVQSPRYKIIEKKQPVAFWCNPISGHNTLYWYLQNLGQGPELLIRYENEEAVDDSQLPKDRFSAERLKGVDSTLKIQPAELGDSAVYLCASSLQVRATYEQYFGPGTRLTVT.

This clone was found once. This chain joins TRBV5-6 and TRBJ1-5; the D is unclear. The germline CDR1 and CDR2 sequences are SGHDT and YYEEEE. The CDR3 length is 13 residues. V lost 1 base and J 4 bases, leaving 6 bases between the germline ends. The DNA of the CDR3 is TGTGCCAGCAGCTTGAGGTTGAATCAGCCCCAGCATTTT. Translated, it gives CASSLRLNQPQHF.

Here the CDR3 reads CASSVGQESTEAFF. CDR3 DNA sequence: TGTGCCAGCAGTGTAGGACAGGAAAGCACTGAAGCTTTCTTT. V usage is TRBV28 and J usage is TRBJ1-1; 7 bases match TRBD1. This CDR3 has 14 residues. In germline, CDR1 is MDHEN, CDR2 SYDVKM. Unmatched junction bases numbered 7, after V lost 5 bases and J lost 4 bases.